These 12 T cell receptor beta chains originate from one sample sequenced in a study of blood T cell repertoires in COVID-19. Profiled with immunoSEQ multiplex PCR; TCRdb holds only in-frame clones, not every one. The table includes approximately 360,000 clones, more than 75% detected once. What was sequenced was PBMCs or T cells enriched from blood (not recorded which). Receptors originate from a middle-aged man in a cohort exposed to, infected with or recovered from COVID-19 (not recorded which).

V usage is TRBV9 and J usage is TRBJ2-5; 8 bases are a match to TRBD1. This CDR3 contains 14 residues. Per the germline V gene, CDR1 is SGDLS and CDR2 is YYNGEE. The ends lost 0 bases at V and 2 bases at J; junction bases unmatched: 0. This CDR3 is CASSVGQGQETQYF. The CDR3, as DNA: TGTGCCAGCAGCGTAGGACAGGGGCAAGAGACCCAGTACTTC.

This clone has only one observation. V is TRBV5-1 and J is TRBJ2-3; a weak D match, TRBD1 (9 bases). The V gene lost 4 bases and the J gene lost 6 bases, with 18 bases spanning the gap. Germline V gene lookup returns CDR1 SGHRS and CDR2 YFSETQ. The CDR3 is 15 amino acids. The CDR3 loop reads CASSPGGTGLDTQYF. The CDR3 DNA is TGCGCCAGCAGCCCGGGGGGGACAGGGTTGGATACGCAGTATTTT.

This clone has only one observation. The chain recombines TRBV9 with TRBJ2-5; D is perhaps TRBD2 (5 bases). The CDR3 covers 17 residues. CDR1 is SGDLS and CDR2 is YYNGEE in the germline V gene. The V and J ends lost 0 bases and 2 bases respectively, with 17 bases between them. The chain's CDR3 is CASSVAGSGGVQETQYF. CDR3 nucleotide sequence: TGTGCCAGCAGCGTAGCCGGCAGCGGAGGAGTGCAAGAGACCCAGTACTTC.

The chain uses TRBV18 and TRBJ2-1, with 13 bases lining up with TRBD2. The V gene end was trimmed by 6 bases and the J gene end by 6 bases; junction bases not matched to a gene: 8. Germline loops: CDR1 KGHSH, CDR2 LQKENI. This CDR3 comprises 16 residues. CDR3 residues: CASSLGLAGVGNEQFF. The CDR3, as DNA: TGTGCCAGCTCCCTCGGACTAGCGGGAGTTGGCAATGAGCAGTTCTTC.

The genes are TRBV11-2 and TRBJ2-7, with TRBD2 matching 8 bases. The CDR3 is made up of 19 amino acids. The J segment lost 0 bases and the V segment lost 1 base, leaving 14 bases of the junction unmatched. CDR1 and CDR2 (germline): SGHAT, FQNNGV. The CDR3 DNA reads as TGTGCCAGCAGCTTAGTACTAACGGGAGGGCGTCAAGGCTCCTACGAGCAGTACTTC. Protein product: CASSLVLTGGRQGSYEQYF.

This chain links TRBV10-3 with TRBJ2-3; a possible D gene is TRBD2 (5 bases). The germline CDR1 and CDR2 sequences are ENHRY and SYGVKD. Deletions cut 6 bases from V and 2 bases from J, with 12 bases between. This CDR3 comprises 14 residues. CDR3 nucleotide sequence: TGTGCCATCAGCGAAACTAGGGTCACAGATACGCAGTATTTT. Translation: CAISETRVTDTQYF.

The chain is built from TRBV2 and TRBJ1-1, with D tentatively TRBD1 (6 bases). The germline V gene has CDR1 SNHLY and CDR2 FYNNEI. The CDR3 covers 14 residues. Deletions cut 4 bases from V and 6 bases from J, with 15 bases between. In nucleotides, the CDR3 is TGTGCCAGCAGTGTCCAGGGGAGTTCACCTGAAGCTTTCTTT. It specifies CASSVQGSSPEAFF.

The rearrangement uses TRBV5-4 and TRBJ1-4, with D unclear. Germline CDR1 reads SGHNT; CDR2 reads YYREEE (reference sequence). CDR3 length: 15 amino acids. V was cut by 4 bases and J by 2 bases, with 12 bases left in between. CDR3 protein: CASSDRGRTNEKLFF. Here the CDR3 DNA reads TGTGCCAGCAGCGACCGGGGTCGGACTAATGAAAAACTGTTTTTT. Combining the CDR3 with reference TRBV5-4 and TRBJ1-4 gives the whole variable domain ETGVTQSPTHLIKTRGQQVTLRCSSQSGHNTVSWYQQALGQGPQFIFQYYREEENGRGNFPPRFSGLQFPNYSSELNVNALELDDSALYLCASSDRGRTNEKLFFGSGTQLSVL.

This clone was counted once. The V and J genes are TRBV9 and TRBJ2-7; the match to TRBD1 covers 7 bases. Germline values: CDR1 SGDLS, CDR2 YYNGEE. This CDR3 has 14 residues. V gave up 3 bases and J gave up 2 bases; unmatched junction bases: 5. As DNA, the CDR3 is TGTGCCAGCAGCGGCCGGGACAGCCCCTACGAGCAGTACTTC. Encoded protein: CASSGRDSPYEQYF.

The CDR3 nucleotides are TGTGCCAGCAGGGGACAGTCCACGGATGGCTACACCTTC. Its protein product is CASRGQSTDGYTF. J is TRBJ1-2 and V is TRBV2, with 7 positions matching TRBD1. The ends lost 6 bases at V and 6 bases at J; junction bases unmatched: 7. The CDR3 extends over 13 amino acids. Germline CDR1 reads SNHLY; CDR2 reads FYNNEI.

The CDR3 loop is CASSQQGIAQYF. CDR3 coding DNA: TGCGCCAGCAGCCAACAGGGTATCGCGCAGTATTTT. V usage is TRBV10-1 and J usage is TRBJ2-3, with TRBD1 as a possible D gene (6 bases). Germline CDR1 is WNHNN and CDR2 is SYGVQD (reference sequence). The CDR3 covers 12 residues. V gave up 6 bases and J gave up 10 bases, with 14 bases separating them.

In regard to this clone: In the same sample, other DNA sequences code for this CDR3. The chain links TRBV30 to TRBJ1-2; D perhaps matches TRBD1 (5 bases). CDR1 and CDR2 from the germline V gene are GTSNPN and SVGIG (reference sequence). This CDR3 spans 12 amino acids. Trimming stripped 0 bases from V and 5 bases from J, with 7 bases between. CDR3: CAWSVGQYGYTF. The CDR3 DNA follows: TGTGCCTGGAGTGTGGGGCAGTATGGCTACACCTTC.